These 29 T cell receptor beta chains were sequenced from one sample in a study of blood T cell repertoires in COVID-19. Profiled with immunoSEQ multiplex PCR; TCRdb holds only in-frame clones, not every one. This repertoire shows more than 200,000 clones, around 89% found once; its top ten account for more than 3.5%. The sample comprised PBMCs or T cells enriched from blood (not recorded which). These receptors all stem from a woman between 25 and 40 years old who had recovered from COVID-19.

The chain carries TRBV6-4 and TRBJ2-3, with 11 bases lining up with TRBD2. Germline CDR1 is MRHNA and CDR2 is SNTAGT. The J segment lost 4 bases and the V segment lost 6 bases, leaving 6 bases of the junction unmatched. The CDR3 sequence is 15 residues long. The CDR3 region is CASSIAGGRPDTQYF. The CDR3 nucleotides read TGTGCCAGCAGCATAGCGGGAGGGCGACCAGATACGCAGTATTTT.

The chain links TRBV6-1 to TRBJ2-7; a weak D match, TRBD2 (5 bases). V lost 3 bases and J lost 3, with 12 bases in between. CDR1 and CDR2 from the germline V gene are MNHNS and SASEGT. This CDR3 is 14 amino acids long. DNA of the CDR3: TGTGCCAGCAGTGACCAGACGGGGAACTACGAGCAGTACTTC. Its translation: CASSDQTGNYEQYF.

This chain uses TRBV28 with TRBJ2-7, with TRBD2 identical over 15 bases. Germline-derived CDR1 and CDR2 are MDHEN and SYDVKM. There are 14 residues in the CDR3. V lost 6 bases and J lost 7; bases outside the gene matches: 4. The CDR3 spells CASRLGTSGREQYF. CDR3 bases: TGTGCCAGCAGGCTAGGGACTAGCGGGAGGGAGCAGTACTTC.

This clone was counted a few times. The rearrangement links TRBV27 to TRBJ2-3, with unresolved D. V was cut by 8 bases and J by 5 bases, with 11 bases left in between. This CDR3 has 12 amino acids. Germline values: CDR1 MNHEY, CDR2 SMNVEV (reference sequence). The CDR3 loop reads CASFSAKDTQYF. As DNA, the CDR3 is TGTGCCAGCTTCTCTGCTAAAGATACGCAGTATTTT.

V and J are TRBV7-2 and TRBJ1-1, with D possibly being TRBD1 (5 bases). The CDR3 runs 14 residues. Germline assignment: CDR1 SGHTA and CDR2 FQGNSA. Between the trimmed V and J ends, which lost 5 bases and 0 bases, there was a span of 10 bases. The CDR3 DNA reads as TGTGCCAGCAGCGTCCAGACAGTGAACACTGAAGCTTTCTTT. Its translation: CASSVQTVNTEAFF.

The rearrangement links TRBV18 to TRBJ1-1; D might be TRBD1 (6 bases). Germline CDR1 KGHSH, CDR2 LQKENI. The CDR3 has 15 residues. V was cut by 5 bases and J by 0 bases, with 13 bases left in between. Here the CDR3 reads CASSAGAPMNTEAFF. The CDR3 nucleotides read TGTGCCAGCTCAGCGGGGGCCCCTATGAACACTGAAGCTTTCTTT.

The genes are TRBV5-1 and TRBJ2-7, with D unresolved. Germline-derived CDR1 and CDR2 are SGHRS and YFSETQ. Trimming took off 2 bases at V and 6 bases at J, with 12 bases between the two ends. The CDR3 sequence is 13 residues long. CDR3 DNA sequence: TGCGCCAGCAGCTTTAGAGGCACCCCCGAGCAGTACTTC. Protein: CASSFRGTPEQYF. The variable domain in full, completed from reference TRBV5-1 and TRBJ2-7, reads KAGVTQTPRYLIKTRGQQVTLSCSPISGHRSVSWYQQTPGQGLQFLFEYFSETQRNKGNFPGRFSGRQFSNSRSEMNVSTLELGDSALYLCASSFRGTPEQYFGPGTRLTVT.

The J gene is TRBJ2-5, the V gene TRBV28; 8 bases map to TRBD1. The junction had 7 bases not matched to a gene; V was cut back by 3 bases and J by 1 base. The CDR3 consists of 16 residues. Germline loops: CDR1 MDHEN, CDR2 SYDVKM. Here the CDR3 DNA reads TGTGCCAGCAGTTTCGAGGGACAGGTTCTCCAAGAGACCCAGTACTTC. Its translation: CASSFEGQVLQETQYF.

The chain combines TRBV7-2 with TRBJ1-2; the match to TRBD1 covers 9 bases. Germline trimming cut 5 bases from V and 6 bases from J; bases unmatched to any gene: 13. The CDR3 is 16 residues long. Germline V gene lookup returns CDR1 SGHTA and CDR2 FQGNSA. The CDR3 nucleotides are TGTGCCAGCAGCCTTGTAGCCGGGACAGGGATTCATGGCTACACCTTC. Its translation: CASSLVAGTGIHGYTF.

This chain links TRBV4-1 with TRBJ2-3, with 12 positions matching TRBD2. V lost 1 base and J lost 3; bases outside the gene matches: 14. The CDR3 has 20 residues. CDR1 is MGHRA and CDR2 is YSYEKL in the germline V gene. CDR3 in DNA: TGCGCCAGCAGCCAAGGCCACCTAGCGGGAGGGAGTGGGAGGACAGATACGCAGTATTTT. It translates to CASSQGHLAGGSGRTDTQYF.

The V call is TRBV19, the J call TRBJ1-1, with 7 bases matching TRBD1. The CDR3 has 13 residues. The J segment lost 4 bases and the V segment lost 6 bases, leaving 5 bases of the junction unmatched. Germline loops: CDR1 LNHDA, CDR2 SQIVND (reference sequence). The CDR3 region has the DNA TGTGCCAGTAGCCGTACAGGGGTCACTGAAGCTTTCTTT. Amino acid sequence: CASSRTGVTEAFF.

The chain combines TRBV3-1 (or the pseudogene TRBV3-2) with TRBJ1-2; D is ambiguous. The CDR3 extends over 13 amino acids. Germline V gene sequence: CDR1 LGHDT, CDR2 YNNKEL (reference sequence). The V end lost 1 base, the J end lost 4 bases, and 7 bases lay between the germline ends. The CDR3 DNA reads as TGTGCCAGCAGCCAAGTTAACATCTATGGCTACACCTTC. Translated: CASSQVNIYGYTF.

The chain employs TRBV27 and TRBJ1-5; D unclear. V was pared by 6 bases and J by 3 bases, with 6 bases between. The CDR3 contains 12 residues. Germline V CDR1 and CDR2: MNHEY, SMNVEV (reference sequence). DNA for the CDR3: TGTGCCAGCAGCCAACACAATCAGCCCCAGCATTTT. Translation: CASSQHNQPQHF.

This chain connects TRBV5-6 to TRBJ2-1; no reliable D call. CDR3 length equals 13 residues. Looked up from germline, CDR1 is SGHDT and CDR2 is YYEEEE. V was cut by 1 base and J by 8 bases, with 10 bases left in between. The CDR3 region is CASSLILPDEQFF. In nucleotides, the CDR3 is TGTGCCAGCAGCTTGATTCTTCCCGATGAGCAGTTCTTC. The whole variable domain, filled in from reference TRBV5-6 and TRBJ2-1, reads DAGVTQSPTHLIKTRGQQVTLRCSPKSGHDTVSWYQQALGQGPQFIFQYYEEEERQRGNFPDRFSGHQFPNYSSELNVNALLLGDSALYLCASSLILPDEQFFGPGTRLTVL.

The chain combines TRBV27 with TRBJ1-2; TRBD1 agrees at 7 bases. The V gene end was trimmed by 2 bases and the J gene end by 4 bases; junction bases not matched to a gene: 16. The germline V gene has CDR1 MNHEY and CDR2 SMNVEV (reference sequence). CDR3 length: 18 residues. CDR3 sequence: CASSLRIRQGSSGYGYTF. In nucleotides, the CDR3 is TGTGCCAGCAGTTTACGGATCCGACAGGGTTCATCTGGCTATGGCTACACCTTC.

This chain connects TRBV2 to TRBJ1-2; TRBD1 matches 8 bases. J was trimmed by 3 bases and V by 6 bases; bases with no gene match: 9. The CDR3 covers 15 residues. CDR1 and CDR2 (germline): SNHLY, FYNNEI. CDR3 in DNA: TGTGCCAGCAGGGCCGGACAGGGAGTTGACTATGGCTACACCTTC. This translates into CASRAGQGVDYGYTF.

This sequence joins TRBV7-3 and TRBJ2-2; 8 nucleotides match TRBD2. The CDR3 sequence is 15 residues long. V was pared by 4 bases and J by 4 bases, with 5 bases of the junction left unmatched. Per the germline V gene, CDR1 is SGHTA and CDR2 is FQGTGA. The CDR3 loop is CASSSGLARTGELFF. The CDR3 DNA is TGTGCCAGCAGCTCCGGACTAGCTCGCACCGGGGAGCTGTTTTTT.

This clone was detected only a few times. This sequence joins TRBV7-8 and TRBJ1-5, with D perhaps matching TRBD1 (5 bases). Germline values: CDR1 SGHVS, CDR2 FQNEAQ. This CDR3 is 16 amino acids long. V was clipped by 2 bases and J by 6 bases, with 17 bases between them. The DNA for the CDR3 is TGTGCCAGCAGCTTATCCCCAGGGAAGGTGGGTCAGCCCCAGCATTTT. It yields the protein CASSLSPGKVGQPQHF. Combining the CDR3 with reference TRBV7-8 and TRBJ1-5 gives the whole variable domain GAGVSQSPRYKVAKRGQDVALRCDPISGHVSLFWYQQALGQGPEFLTYFQNEAQLDKSGLPSDRFFAERPEGSVSTLKIQRTQQEDSAVYLCASSLSPGKVGQPQHFGDGTRLSIL.

This sequence joins TRBV10-3 and TRBJ1-2; D may be TRBD1 (5 bases). This CDR3 has 14 residues. Germline CDR1 reads ENHRY; CDR2 reads SYGVKD. V lost 2 bases, J lost 7 bases, and 14 bases lay in between. CDR3 amino acids: CAISEGRESAGYTF. CDR3 in DNA: TGTGCCATCAGTGAGGGCAGGGAATCGGCTGGCTACACCTTC.

The chain joins TRBV7-2 to TRBJ1-1; 8 bases align to TRBD1. V dropped 5 bases and J dropped 2; count of bases not matched to a gene: 4. CDR3 length equals 14 residues. Germline-derived CDR1 and CDR2 are SGHTA and FQGNSA. The chain's CDR3 is CASSVGQGNTEAFF. In nucleotides, the CDR3 is TGTGCCAGCAGCGTCGGACAGGGTAACACTGAAGCTTTCTTT.

This sequence joins TRBV19 and TRBJ2-2; possible D gene TRBD2, 5 bases. Germline V lookup: CDR1 LNHDA, CDR2 SQIVND (reference sequence). V was pared by 5 bases and J by 2 bases, with 15 bases between. The CDR3 runs to 16 residues. The CDR3: CASSPPGRTNTGELFF. The CDR3 DNA reads as TGTGCCAGTAGTCCACCGGGAAGAACCAACACCGGGGAGCTGTTTTTT.

The CDR3 sequence: CASRPRLAGEETQYF. For the CDR3, the DNA is TGTGCCAGCAGGCCTAGACTAGCGGGAGAAGAGACCCAGTACTTC. The genes are TRBV7-2 and TRBJ2-5; 12 nucleotides line up with TRBD2. Germline trimming cut 6 bases from V and 3 bases from J; bases unmatched to any gene: 5. The V gene's germline CDR1 is SGHTA and CDR2 FQGNSA. The CDR3 extends over 15 amino acids. Full variable domain (outside the CDR3, taken from reference TRBV7-2 and TRBJ2-5): GAGVSQSPSNKVTEKGKDVELRCDPISGHTALYWYRQSLGQGLEFLIYFQGNSAPDKSGLPSDRFSAERTGGSVSTLTIQRTQQEDSAVYLCASRPRLAGEETQYFGPGTRLLVL.

V usage is TRBV9 and J usage is TRBJ1-1, with no clear D. V lost 3 bases and J 3 bases, leaving 15 bases between the germline ends. Germline CDR1 reads SGDLS; CDR2 reads YYNGEE. This CDR3 spans 15 amino acids. The CDR3 bases are TGTGCCAGCAGCGAGAGGCTGGGGAGAGACACTGAAGCTTTCTTT. It specifies CASSERLGRDTEAFF.

The chain links TRBV27 to TRBJ1-5; perhaps TRBD1 as D (5 bases). The length of the CDR3 is 16 residues. Trimming removed 0 bases at V and 1 base at J, with 10 bases between. The germline V gene encodes CDR1 MNHEY and CDR2 SMNVEV (reference sequence). The chain's CDR3 is CASSLSQGRSNQPQHF. CDR3 bases: TGTGCCAGCAGTTTATCGCAGGGAAGGAGCAATCAGCCCCAGCATTTT.

The V and J genes are TRBV28 and TRBJ2-1; 7 nucleotides match TRBD2. After removal of 7 bases from V and 7 bases from J, the junction contained 13 bases not matched to a gene. The CDR3 consists of 15 residues. From germline, CDR1 is MDHEN and CDR2 SYDVKM. The CDR3 DNA follows: TGTGCCAGCAACTTCAGACTAGCCCCCAGAAATGAGCAGTTCTTC. This translates into CASNFRLAPRNEQFF.

The CDR3 loop reads CASSLAPSGQYEQYF. The CDR3 DNA reads TGTGCCAGCAGCTTAGCGCCTAGCGGCCAGTACGAGCAGTACTTC. This rearrangement joins TRBV7-8 to TRBJ2-7; 7 bases are a match to TRBD2. Looked up from germline, CDR1 is SGHVS and CDR2 is FQNEAQ. V lost 0 bases, J lost 4 bases, and 6 bases stayed unmatched. This CDR3 has 15 amino acids.

This chain connects TRBV19 to TRBJ2-1, with 10 bases aligning to TRBD2. The germline gives CDR1 LNHDA, CDR2 SQIVND (reference sequence). The CDR3 consists of 11 residues. The ends lost 6 bases at V and 16 bases at J; junction bases unmatched: 6. The DNA of the CDR3 is TGTGCCAGTAGCGCTAGCGGGAGACCCTTCTTC. It is translated as CASSASGRPFF.

As for this clone: An end of the junction does not agree with germline; a read error may underlie this. The V call is TRBV30, the J call TRBJ2-3; 10 bases agree with TRBD2. The CDR3 runs 17 residues. The germline V gene encodes CDR1 GTSNPN and CDR2 SVGIG (reference sequence). The CDR3 nucleotides are TGTGCCTGGGGTGTGTGGATCGGGACTAGCGGCACAGATACGCAGTATTTT. Translated: CAWGVWIGTSGTDTQYF.

V is TRBV7-2 and J is TRBJ2-7; D may be TRBD1 (5 bases). Germline CDR1 SGHTA, CDR2 FQGNSA. The CDR3 length is 14 residues. Trimming shortened V by 2 bases and J by 5 bases, and 13 bases separated the two germline ends. The CDR3 loop is CASSLPLGAHEQYF. The DNA of the CDR3 is TGTGCCAGCAGCTTACCGTTAGGGGCCCACGAGCAGTACTTC.